Listed here is a single T cell receptor (beta chain). The data belong to a study of blood T cell repertoires in COVID-19. Study-wide context: The origin of the acute and convalescent COVID-19 samples was the United States, Italy and Spain. Sample material is recorded as cDNA or gDNA derived from T cells, B-cell-depleted T cells, or PBMCs.

How the authors handled the data: Scientists estimated how many nucleated cells there were by amplifying reference gene primers. This table comes from immunoSEQ multiplex PCR, and its TCRdb copy is limited to in-frame clones, with some not included. Clonal size and the V and J genes are those of that table, whereas D and trimming came from the DNA. The sample gives under 300,000 clones, nearly 90% of which show up once; about 0.74% is in the top ten. The CDR3 is 15 residues long. CDR1 and CDR2 from the germline V gene are SGHRS and YFSETQ. V lost 0 bases and J lost 3; bases outside the gene matches: 3.

The receptor was derived from a woman aged 30 to 39 with acute or convalescent COVID-19. The V gene is TRBV5-1, the J gene TRBJ2-3; 8 nucleotides line up with TRBD2. Sequencing was performed on peripheral blood. CDR3 bases: TGCGCCAGCAGCTTGGGGAGCGGGAGTACAGATACGCAGTATTTT. This codes for CASSLGSGSTDTQYF.